A single sample gave rise to the 2 T cell receptor beta chains below, sequenced in a study of blood T cell repertoires in COVID-19. Sequenced by immunoSEQ multiplex PCR; TCRdb stores in-frame clones only, minus some. This sample has around 90,000 clones, with about 90% found just once. The sequenced sample consisted of peripheral blood. Receptors originate from a man between 45 and 60 years old with COVID-19, enrolled during active disease.

The gene calls are TRBV7-9 and TRBJ2-3; TRBD2 aligns across 10 bases. Germline V gene data show CDR1 as SEHNR and CDR2 as FQNEAQ (reference sequence). This CDR3 is built from 18 residues. J gave up 2 bases and V 1 base, and 9 bases lay outside the gene matches. This CDR3 reads CASSLEALAGLLTDTQYF. As DNA, the CDR3 is TGTGCCAGCAGCTTAGAGGCACTAGCGGGGCTACTCACAGATACGCAGTATTTT.

The gene calls are TRBV5-1 and TRBJ1-2; D ambiguous. Germline V gene sequence: CDR1 SGHRS, CDR2 YFSETQ. The CDR3 runs to 14 residues. Trimming cost V 2 bases and J 3 bases, with 11 bases left between them. CDR3 in amino acids: CASSLREVDYGYTF. The CDR3 nucleotides read TGCGCCAGCAGCTTAAGGGAGGTTGACTATGGCTACACCTTC. Drawing the rest from reference TRBV5-1 and TRBJ1-2, the complete variable domain is KAGVTQTPRYLIKTRGQQVTLSCSPISGHRSVSWYQQTPGQGLQFLFEYFSETQRNKGNFPGRFSGRQFSNSRSEMNVSTLELGDSALYLCASSLREVDYGYTFGSGTRLTVV.